A selection of T cell receptor beta chains follows, all from one sample in a study of response to subunit inactivated influenza vaccine. In TCRdb, the RT-PCR reads were re-called with MiXCR into one record per CDR3 protein. The sample holds hundreds of thousands of distinct CDR3 sequences; approximately 15% are singletons and the top ten take 6% to 8%. Sequencing used PBMCs from blood, obtained 14 days before vaccination. These receptors came from a man aged 45 to 65 who received an inactivated influenza vaccine. CDR3s include the opening cysteine and the closing phenylalanine or tryptophan. The order of the fields is CDR3 protein, V gene, clone size. For some rows the clone size is stated as once, few or many, or as a class when expanded; others skip it.

cdr3_aa: CASRLSLAPGSTYNEQFF; v_call: TRBV5-1; clone_size: many
cdr3_aa: CASRSYQGHNTGELFF; v_call: TRBV27; clone_size: NA
cdr3_aa: CASSQAGLKTQYF; v_call: TRBV4-2; clone_size: NA
cdr3_aa: CSARGGEKLFF; v_call: TRBV20-1; clone_size: NA
cdr3_aa: CASSPHRGYSGNTIYF; v_call: TRBV4-2; clone_size: NA
cdr3_aa: CSAKGGGLRSYNEQFF; v_call: TRBV20-1; clone_size: few
cdr3_aa: CSVVGAGTDTQYF; v_call: TRBV29-1; clone_size: few
cdr3_aa: CSAKDRQYPNTGELFF; v_call: TRBV20-1; clone_size: NA
cdr3_aa: CASKRTANSNQPQHF; v_call: TRBV5-1; clone_size: NA
cdr3_aa: CASSFRASTDTQYF; v_call: TRBV5-1; clone_size: many
cdr3_aa: CASKRLAWDNEQFF; v_call: TRBV5-1; clone_size: NA
cdr3_aa: CASSLVFREGAREETQYF; v_call: TRBV7-6; clone_size: NA
cdr3_aa: CATSRVPTGSNEKLFF; v_call: TRBV15; clone_size: few
cdr3_aa: CSARVPGVYGYTF; v_call: TRBV20-1; clone_size: many
cdr3_aa: CSARDPSSGNTIYF; v_call: TRBV20-1; clone_size: NA
cdr3_aa: CSARGEGREATDTQYF; v_call: TRBV20-1; clone_size: NA
cdr3_aa: CAIRETEYNSPLHF; v_call: TRBV10-3; clone_size: many
cdr3_aa: CASSPAYEQFF; v_call: TRBV6-2/TRBV6-3; clone_size: many
cdr3_aa: CASIPDGERAGELFF; v_call: TRBV12-3/TRBV12-4; clone_size: few